Listed here are 27 T cell receptor beta chains from one sample, sequenced in a study of tumor-infiltrating lymphocytes in localized non-small cell lung cancer. Method: immunoSEQ multiplex PCR; TCRdb's copy keeps in-frame clones and lacks some. The table has about 12,000 clones, 70% to 90% seen once. Sequenced material: lung tumor tissue. These receptor sequences come from a human donor with non-small cell lung cancer.

The rearrangement uses TRBV23-1 and TRBJ2-7; D may match TRBD1 or TRBD2 (5 bases each). TRBV23-1 is assigned to the ORF class and has an uncertain function. V lost 4 bases and J 4 bases, leaving 17 bases between the germline ends. The CDR3 runs 15 residues. The CDR3 DNA reads as TGCGCCAGCAGTCCGGGGACGCTCGAGTTATACGAGCAGTACTTC. This codes for CASSPGTLELYEQYF.

The chain employs TRBV19 and TRBJ2-7, with 9 bases fitting TRBD1. The CDR3 consists of 17 residues. Losses at the gene ends were 10 bases for V and 0 bases for J; bases not matched to a gene: 16. Germline assignment: CDR1 LNHDA and CDR2 SQIVND (reference sequence). CDR3 in amino acids: CATSFRVGTGISYEQYF. The CDR3 DNA is TGTGCCACCTCTTTTCGAGTCGGGACAGGGATCTCCTACGAGCAGTACTTC.

The chain employs TRBV19 and TRBJ1-5; D is unclear. V was trimmed by 1 base and J by 6 bases, leaving 13 bases between them. This CDR3 comprises 15 residues. Germline values: CDR1 LNHDA, CDR2 SQIVND (reference sequence). CDR3 residues: CASSIGQSGGQPQHF. The CDR3 DNA sequence: TGTGCCAGTAGTATAGGGCAATCCGGTGGTCAGCCCCAGCATTTT.

This clone was recorded a few times. The chain is built from TRBV5-1 and TRBJ2-1; tentatively, D is TRBD1 (5 bases). From germline, CDR1 is SGHRS and CDR2 YFSETQ. The CDR3 loop spans 15 amino acids. Trimming left V 2 bases short and J 10 bases short, with 19 bases between. CDR3: CASSLYPDSRKEQFF. The CDR3 bases are TGCGCCAGCAGCTTATACCCCGACAGTAGAAAGGAGCAGTTCTTC.

This clone was recorded once. The rearrangement links TRBV10-1 to TRBJ2-1; TRBD2 aligns across 7 bases. Unmatched junction bases numbered 7, after V lost 3 bases and J lost 5 bases. From germline, CDR1 is WNHNN and CDR2 SYGVQD (reference sequence). The CDR3 loop spans 15 amino acids. DNA of the CDR3: TGCGCCAGCAGTGATGGGGCTAGCGGACACAATGAGCAGTTCTTC. This gives the protein CASSDGASGHNEQFF.

The chain has TRBV10-3 and TRBJ1-1; D gene uncertain. The CDR3 is made up of 17 amino acids. CDR1 and CDR2 (germline): ENHRY, SYGVKD. The V gene lost 4 bases and the J gene lost 0 bases, with 18 bases spanning the gap. The CDR3 loop reads CAISASPGMALNTEAFF. The CDR3 nucleotides read TGTGCCATCAGTGCTTCACCTGGCATGGCCTTGAACACTGAAGCTTTCTTT.

This CDR3 is CASSLTGRPDTQYF. DNA of the CDR3: TGTGCCAGCAGCTTGACAGGCCGCCCGGATACGCAGTATTTT. The chain is built from TRBV5-6 and TRBJ2-3; D may be TRBD1 (5 bases). The ends were cut back, 1 base at V and 6 bases at J, with 12 bases in the middle. Germline V lookup: CDR1 SGHDT, CDR2 YYEEEE. This CDR3 contains 14 residues.

This clone was recorded a few times. The rearrangement links TRBV4-2 to TRBJ2-2; 12 positions match TRBD2. The V gene end was trimmed by 4 bases and the J gene end by 3 bases; junction bases not matched to a gene: 21. Germline V gene data show CDR1 as LGHNA and CDR2 as YNFKEQ. CDR3 length: 22 amino acids. In DNA, the CDR3 is TGTGCCAGCAGCCCTTACAAGTTGTCTAGCGGGAGGGCTGGGACTCACACCGGGGAGCTGTTTTTT. The encoded protein is CASSPYKLSSGRAGTHTGELFF.

The rearrangement uses TRBV25-1 and TRBJ2-1; 11 positions match TRBD2. This CDR3 has 16 amino acids. Trimming removed 1 base from V and 3 bases from J; junction bases left unmatched: 2. Germline V gene lookup returns CDR1 MGHDK and CDR2 SYGVNS. The CDR3 DNA reads as TGTGCCAGCAGTGAATCCGGGACTAGCGGCTACAATGAGCAGTTCTTC. The encoded protein is CASSESGTSGYNEQFF.

This clone has only one observation. This chain links TRBV5-1 with TRBJ2-5, with D perhaps matching TRBD2 (6 bases). Deletions cut 3 bases from V and 3 bases from J, with 9 bases between. This CDR3 has 13 amino acids. Germline V lookup: CDR1 SGHRS, CDR2 YFSETQ. CDR3 nucleotides: TGCGCCAGCAGCTATGGGACTGAAGAGACCCAGTACTTC. It translates to CASSYGTEETQYF. Full variable domain (missing parts from reference TRBV5-1 and TRBJ2-5): KAGVTQTPRYLIKTRGQQVTLSCSPISGHRSVSWYQQTPGQGLQFLFEYFSETQRNKGNFPGRFSGRQFSNSRSEMNVSTLELGDSALYLCASSYGTEETQYFGPGTRLLVL.

This CDR3 is CATSRAGRGYGYTF. In DNA form, the CDR3 reads TGTGCCACCAGCAGAGCGGGCAGGGGATATGGCTACACCTTC. This rearrangement joins TRBV15 to TRBJ1-2; D may be TRBD1 (6 bases). The CDR3 extends over 14 amino acids. Germline assignment: CDR1 LNHNV and CDR2 YYDKDF (reference sequence). V was clipped by 1 base and J by 5 bases, with 11 bases between them.

This chain links TRBV28 with TRBJ1-1; D unclear. This CDR3 contains 13 residues. Germline V gene sequence: CDR1 MDHEN, CDR2 SYDVKM. The V end lost 1 base, the J end lost 0 bases, and 3 bases lay between the germline ends. The CDR3 spells CASSLSVNTEAFF. The DNA for the CDR3 is TGTGCCAGCAGTTTATCAGTGAACACTGAAGCTTTCTTT.

The genes are TRBV10-1 and TRBJ1-6; D is uncertain. V was pared by 2 bases and J by 8 bases, with 4 bases between. This CDR3 comprises 12 residues. Germline V gene sequence: CDR1 WNHNN, CDR2 SYGVQD (reference sequence). CDR3 loop: CASSEGDSPLHF. CDR3 DNA: TGCGCCAGCAGTGAGGGGGATTCACCCCTCCACTTT.

The V gene is TRBV4-2, the J gene TRBJ2-1; D gene unclear. CDR3 length: 13 amino acids. V lost 1 base and J 5 bases, leaving 6 bases between the germline ends. CDR1 is LGHNA and CDR2 is YNFKEQ in the germline V gene. The CDR3 coding sequence is TGTGCCAGCAGCCAAGCGATCCACAATGAGCAGTTCTTC. Translation: CASSQAIHNEQFF.

The chain recombines TRBV11-1 with TRBJ2-7; unclear D gene. The V and J ends lost 6 bases and 3 bases respectively, with 15 bases between them. Germline CDR1 is SGHAT and CDR2 is FQDESV (reference sequence). The CDR3 runs 14 residues. This CDR3 reads CASSIRVGGYEQYF. CDR3 sequence (DNA): TGTGCCAGCAGTATTCGTGTAGGCGGCTACGAGCAGTACTTC.

The chain links TRBV6-1 to TRBJ1-3; no clear D. The CDR3 has 14 amino acids. Germline V CDR1 and CDR2: MNHNS, SASEGT. V was cut by 2 bases and J by 0 bases, with 5 bases left in between. Here the CDR3 reads CASSETPSGNTIYF. The CDR3 DNA reads as TGTGCCAGCAGTGAAACCCCCTCTGGAAACACCATATATTTT.

This chain uses TRBV5-1 with TRBJ2-6, with no clear D. Looked up from germline, CDR1 is SGHRS and CDR2 is YFSETQ. The CDR3 consists of 18 residues. V lost 2 bases and J 0 bases, leaving 15 bases between the germline ends. DNA of the CDR3: TGCGCCAGCAGCTTCTTGTCAGGAGAGATCTCTGGGGCCAACGTCCTGACTTTC. Amino acid sequence: CASSFLSGEISGANVLTF.

The gene calls are TRBV2 and TRBJ1-4; TRBD1 agrees at 7 bases. Germline trimming cut 6 bases from V and 0 bases from J; bases unmatched to any gene: 13. The CDR3 consists of 18 residues. Looked up from germline, CDR1 is SNHLY and CDR2 is FYNNEI. Here the CDR3 reads CASSLMAGQPTTNEKLFF. In DNA form, the CDR3 reads TGTGCCAGCAGCTTAATGGCGGGACAGCCGACAACTAATGAAAAACTGTTTTTT.

V usage is TRBV7-9 and J usage is TRBJ1-1, with TRBD1 matching over 7 bases. CDR3 length: 16 residues. The V segment lost 5 bases and the J segment 0 bases; nucleotides outside the gene matches: 9. Per germline, CDR1 SEHNR and CDR2 FQNEAQ (reference sequence). The CDR3 protein is CASSPTRQGMNTEAFF. The DNA for the CDR3 is TGTGCCAGCAGCCCGACCAGACAGGGTATGAACACTGAAGCTTTCTTT.

This clone was seen only once. V gene TRBV28 combines with J gene TRBJ2-1, with 8 bases fitting TRBD2. The ends lost 3 bases at V and 5 bases at J; junction bases unmatched: 6. The germline gives CDR1 MDHEN, CDR2 SYDVKM. The CDR3 is made up of 15 amino acids. CDR3 bases: TGTGCCAGCAGTTTTGGTAGCGGGGCCCACAATGAGCAGTTCTTC. It yields the protein CASSFGSGAHNEQFF. The entire variable domain, with the rest obtained from reference TRBV28 and TRBJ2-1, is as follows: DVKVTQSSRYLVKRTGEKVFLECVQDMDHENMFWYRQDPGLGLRLIYFSYDVKMKEKGDIPEGYSVSREKKERFSLILESASTNQTSMYLCASSFGSGAHNEQFFGPGTRLTVL.

CDR3: CASTPTLGRKNTEAFF. The CDR3 nucleotides are TGTGCCAGTACCCCAACACTGGGACGGAAAAACACTGAAGCTTTCTTT. The J gene is TRBJ1-1, the V gene TRBV19, with a weak D call TRBD1 (5 bases). The germline CDR1 and CDR2 sequences are LNHDA and SQIVND (reference sequence). The CDR3 is 16 amino acids. Trimming took 7 bases from V and 2 from J, leaving 20 bases between them.

The chain has TRBV5-1 and TRBJ2-2, with TRBD1 matching over 7 bases. The CDR3 loop spans 14 amino acids. With V trimmed by 5 bases and J by 6 bases, 7 bases remained unmatched. Looked up from germline, CDR1 is SGHRS and CDR2 is YFSETQ. In nucleotides, the CDR3 is TGCGCCAGCAGTGACAGGGTTGGGGCCGGGGAGCTGTTTTTT. Protein sequence: CASSDRVGAGELFF.

The V gene is TRBV27, the J gene TRBJ1-2; D unresolved. With 4 bases removed from V and 0 bases from J, the gap between germline ends came to 15 bases. This CDR3 region has 16 residues. Germline V gene sequence: CDR1 MNHEY, CDR2 SMNVEV (reference sequence). CDR3 sequence (DNA): TGTGCCAGCAGTTATTCCGGCGGGGTTTCTAACTATGGCTACACCTTC. Residues: CASSYSGGVSNYGYTF.

V is TRBV7-9 and J is TRBJ2-1, with D possibly matching TRBD2 (5 bases). The germline gives CDR1 SEHNR, CDR2 FQNEAQ (reference sequence). The CDR3 covers 15 residues. Trimming removed 5 bases at V and 4 bases at J, with 15 bases between. CDR3 bases: TGTGCCAGCAGCGTGGACTCCTCGTCATACAATGAGCAGTTCTTC. Translating it yields CASSVDSSSYNEQFF.

The chain links TRBV18 to TRBJ2-4; 10 nucleotides line up with TRBD1. Per germline, CDR1 KGHSH and CDR2 LQKENI. The CDR3 length is 16 residues. The junction had 6 bases not matched to a gene; V was cut back by 3 bases and J by 4 bases. CDR3 sequence (DNA): TGTGCCAGCTCACCTCTCGGGACAGGGGTTAAAAACATTCAGTACTTC. Encoded protein: CASSPLGTGVKNIQYF.

The rearrangement uses TRBV11-2 and TRBJ2-7; either TRBD1 or TRBD2 may fit D (5 bases each). The CDR3 covers 16 residues. V lost 8 bases to trimming and J lost 9 bases, with 29 bases between them. The germline CDR1 and CDR2 sequences are SGHAT and FQNNGV. CDR3 amino acids: CASQGGLTGPMRGQYF. CDR3 nucleotide sequence: TGTGCCAGCCAAGGTGGGCTCACGGGGCCCATGAGAGGGCAGTACTTC.

In DNA form, the CDR3 reads TGTGCCAGCAGTTTAGGTTGGGGGCAGGGAGGAGCAGATACGCAGTATTTT. It codes for CASSLGWGQGGADTQYF. The chain has TRBV27 and TRBJ2-3; D tentatively fits TRBD1 or TRBD2 (6 bases each). Germline V gene sequence: CDR1 MNHEY, CDR2 SMNVEV (reference sequence). Trimming took off 2 bases at V and 4 bases at J, with 19 bases between the two ends. The CDR3 consists of 17 residues.